One and the same sample provided the 13 T cell receptor beta chains below, sequenced in a study of T-cell reconstitution after alpha-beta-depleted transplantation in children. A TCRbeta library incorporating unique molecular identifiers was prepared. TCRdb processed the PCR reads anew with MiXCR; each CDR3 protein has one entry. The sample lists some 490,000 distinct CDR3 sequences; 9.5% to 15% were seen once. Sequenced here: PBMCs from the stem cell graft donor, sampled from the stem cell graft. The receptors were gathered from a human donor who donated a stem cell graft to a child with combined immunodeficiency.

This clonotype was observed a few times. This chain joins TRBV6-5 and TRBJ2-1; 8 bases line up with TRBD1. Looked up from germline, CDR1 is MNHEY and CDR2 is SVGAGI. This CDR3 comprises 17 residues. With V trimmed by 0 bases and J by 3 bases, 7 bases remained unmatched. The CDR3 sequence: CASSYSSPGGGYNEQFF. CDR3 nucleotide sequence: TGTGCCAGCAGTTACTCCTCTCCAGGGGGCGGCTACAATGAGCAGTTCTTC.

Many counts were recorded for this clonotype. The chain has TRBV5-6 and TRBJ2-1; 11 bases agree with TRBD2. J was trimmed by 4 bases and V by 4 bases; bases with no gene match: 7. CDR3 size: 16 residues. Germline-derived CDR1 and CDR2 are SGHDT and YYEEEE. As DNA, the CDR3 is TGTGCCAGCAGCCGGAAATTAGCGGGAGGGTACAATGAGCAGTTCTTC. This gives the protein CASSRKLAGGYNEQFF.

The J gene is TRBJ2-5, the V gene TRBV12-3 or TRBV12-4; TRBD2 is a possible D gene (5 bases). This CDR3 comprises 14 residues. The V end lost 2 bases, the J end lost 5 bases, and 12 bases lay between the germline ends. CDR3 sequence (DNA): TGTGCCAGCAGTTTACAACTAGAGGTGGAGACCCAGTACTTC. It translates to CASSLQLEVETQYF.

This clonotype was observed a few times. The chain is built from TRBV10-3 and TRBJ2-1, with D perhaps matching TRBD2 (5 bases). CDR1 is ENHRY and CDR2 is SYGVKD in the germline V gene. This CDR3 is 16 amino acids long. The V end was cut by 7 bases, the J end by 3 bases, with 19 bases between. CDR3 protein: CAITRSLEGSYNEQFF. The CDR3 DNA reads TGTGCCATCACCCGCTCTTTAGAGGGCAGCTACAATGAGCAGTTCTTC.

This clonotype occurred a few times. The chain joins TRBV27 to TRBJ2-7; 12 bases line up with TRBD1. J lost 2 bases, V lost 4 bases, and 6 bases had no gene match. The CDR3 covers 16 residues. Per germline, CDR1 MNHEY and CDR2 SMNVEV (reference sequence). The CDR3 spells CASSSPGQGATYEQYF. In DNA, the CDR3 is TGTGCCAGCAGTTCACCGGGACAGGGGGCCACCTACGAGCAGTACTTC.

This clonotype was counted a few times. The chain joins TRBV11-2 to TRBJ2-7, with 7 bases aligning to TRBD1. The CDR3 is 15 amino acids. The germline V gene has CDR1 SGHAT and CDR2 FQNNGV. V gave up 1 base and J gave up 3 bases; unmatched junction bases: 6. DNA for the CDR3: TGTGCCAGCAGCTTAGTGGCAGGGGGAAACTACGAGCAGTACTTC. Translating it yields CASSLVAGGNYEQYF.

Only a few counts were recorded for this clonotype. The rearrangement uses TRBV12-3 or TRBV12-4 and TRBJ1-6; 7 bases are a match to TRBD1. V gave up 7 bases and J gave up 3 bases; unmatched junction bases: 6. The CDR3 covers 15 residues. CDR3 residues: CASTPGQHYNSPLHF. CDR3 in DNA: TGTGCCAGCACTCCGGGACAGCACTATAATTCACCCCTCCACTTT.

This clonotype was observed a few times. V is TRBV19 and J is TRBJ2-7, with 7 positions matching TRBD1. The CDR3 is 15 residues long. Looked up from germline, CDR1 is LNHDA and CDR2 is SQIVND (reference sequence). J was trimmed by 1 base and V by 4 bases; bases with no gene match: 7. The CDR3 spells CASSTRQGLSYEQYF. DNA of the CDR3: TGTGCCAGTAGTACTCGACAGGGTCTGTCCTACGAGCAGTACTTC.

Details on this clonotype: This sequence may be a read error, since a much larger clone differs from it by one base. CDR3: CASSLLLRNTGELFF. CDR3 coding DNA: TGTGCCAGCAGTTTGTTGTTGAGAAACACCGGGGAGCTGTTTTTT. The chain carries TRBV12-3 or TRBV12-4 and TRBJ2-2, with D unresolved. V was cut by 3 bases and J by 2 bases, with 10 bases left in between. The CDR3 covers 15 residues.

This clonotype occurred a few times. The J gene is TRBJ1-6, the V gene TRBV7-6; 7 bases map to TRBD1. There are 15 residues in the CDR3. Germline V gives CDR1 SGHVS, CDR2 FNYEAQ. Trimming took 4 bases from V and 7 from J; bases not matched to a gene: 7. Here the CDR3 DNA reads TGTGCCAGCAGCTCTTGGACAGGAGGCAATTCACCCCTCCACTTT. It yields the protein CASSSWTGGNSPLHF.

V gene TRBV3-1 combines with J gene TRBJ2-3, with TRBD2 matching over 7 bases. J gave up 2 bases and V 4 bases, and 9 bases lay outside the gene matches. The CDR3 has 16 residues. Germline V gene data show CDR1 as LGHDT and CDR2 as YNNKEL (reference sequence). CDR3 sequence reads: CASSRGTTLSTDTQYF. The CDR3 bases are TGTGCCAGCAGCCGCGGGACTACTCTTTCCACAGATACGCAGTATTTT.

This clonotype was seen many times. J is TRBJ2-1 and V is TRBV10-3, with 11 bases fitting TRBD2. Trimming removed 5 bases from V and 2 bases from J; junction bases left unmatched: 8. Germline V gene sequence: CDR1 ENHRY, CDR2 SYGVKD. CDR3 length: 17 amino acids. CDR3 sequence: CAISRSSGRGTYNEQFF. CDR3 sequence (DNA): TGTGCCATCAGTCGTAGTAGCGGGAGGGGGACCTACAATGAGCAGTTCTTC.

This clonotype was counted ten times or more. The chain uses TRBV12-3 or TRBV12-4 and TRBJ2-4, with D perhaps TRBD1 (5 bases). The CDR3 contains 14 residues. V lost 11 bases and J lost 0, with 14 bases in between. This chain's CDR3 is CAAGLPAAKNIQYF. CDR3 DNA sequence: TGTGCCGCAGGGTTGCCGGCAGCCAAAAACATTCAGTACTTC.